This TCR beta chain was captured in a study of cytomegalovirus exposure and HLA in healthy donors. Study results and caveats: Under in vitro conditions, a few CMV-associated chains were confirmed as specific for CMV antigens. The study listed approximately 160 cytomegalovirus-associated TCR beta chains.

Clones were sequenced by immunoSEQ multiplex PCR, and TCRdb holds only the in-frame ones, with some missing. The sample has 70,000 or so clones; about 90% are singletons. This clone is a singleton in its sample. Its target is unknown. CDR1 and CDR2 from the germline V gene are SGHDN and FVKESK. This CDR3 comprises 15 residues. Deletions cut 1 base from V and 0 bases from J, with 9 bases between. The sample was PBMCs. The chain joins TRBV14 to TRBJ1-2; D uncertain. This clonotype was sampled from a man younger than 30 in good health and CMV-seronegative. The chain's CDR3 is CASSQGGRANYGYTF. The CDR3 DNA reads TGTGCCAGCAGCCAAGGCGGGAGGGCTAACTATGGCTACACCTTC.